This T cell receptor (beta chain) was retrieved from a study of blood T cell repertoires in COVID-19. Study in general: The study drew acute and convalescent COVID-19 samples from the United States, Italy and Spain. Sample material is recorded as cDNA or gDNA derived from T cells, B-cell-depleted T cells, or PBMCs.

Per the study methods: From reference gene primer amplification, estimates of nucleated cell counts were derived. Only in-frame clones appear in the TCRdb table, and some are missing; sequencing was by immunoSEQ multiplex PCR. That table is the source of V, J and clone size, and D and trimming were worked out from the DNA. The sample lists roughly 82,000 clones, around 80% occurring once. The CDR3 sequence is 14 residues long. CDR1 is MNHNS and CDR2 is SASEGT in the germline V gene. The ends were cut back, 0 bases at V and 4 bases at J, with 6 bases in the middle. This TCR was sampled from a man aged 55-75 years with acute or convalescent COVID-19. The chain joins TRBV6-1 to TRBJ2-2; TRBD2 is a possible D gene (5 bases). Sequencing was performed on peripheral blood. The CDR3 loop is CASSEARGTGELFF. CDR3 bases: TGTGCCAGCAGTGAAGCACGGGGCACCGGGGAGCTGTTTTTT.